Detailed here is one TCR beta chain. Some clones are missing from TCRdb's copy, which holds only in-frame ones; the method was immunoSEQ multiplex PCR. The sample consists of 43,000 or so clones, around four fifths of them appearing once. This record comes from a study of blood T cell repertoires in COVID-19. The germline V gene has CDR1 MNHEY and CDR2 SMNVEV (reference sequence). The V gene lost 1 base and the J gene lost 5 bases, with 15 bases spanning the gap. This CDR3 contains 15 residues. The specimen sequenced was peripheral blood. The chain links TRBV27 to TRBJ2-7, with a tentative D call TRBD2 (6 bases). This TCR was recovered from a man between 60 and 70 years old with active COVID-19. CDR3 in amino acids: CASSLFGLPTNEQYF. CDR3 DNA: TGTGCCAGCAGTTTATTTGGACTACCCACAAACGAGCAGTACTTC.